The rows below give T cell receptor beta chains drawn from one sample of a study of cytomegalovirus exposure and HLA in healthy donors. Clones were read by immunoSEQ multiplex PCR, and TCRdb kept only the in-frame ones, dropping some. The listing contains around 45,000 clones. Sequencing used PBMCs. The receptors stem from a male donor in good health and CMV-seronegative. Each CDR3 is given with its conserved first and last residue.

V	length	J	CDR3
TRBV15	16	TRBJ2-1	CATSRDGTAGYNEQFF
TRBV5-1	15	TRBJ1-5	CASSLGGVGNQPQHF
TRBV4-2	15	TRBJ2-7	CASSQDAGGPREQYF
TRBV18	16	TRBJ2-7	CASSPALRTGHREQYF
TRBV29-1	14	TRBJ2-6	CSVPGGSGANVLTF
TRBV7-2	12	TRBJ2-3	CASSKTTDTQYF
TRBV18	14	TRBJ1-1	CASSLQGRDTEAFF
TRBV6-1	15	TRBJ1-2	CASSEGTGGSYGYTF
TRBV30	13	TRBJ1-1	CAWRQSSYTEAFF
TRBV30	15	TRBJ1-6	CAWAIRRGRASPLHF
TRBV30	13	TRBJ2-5	CAWNTGLEETQYF
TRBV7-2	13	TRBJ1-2	CASSLWAVYGYTF
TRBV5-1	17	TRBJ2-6	CASSLIGRGTGANVLTF
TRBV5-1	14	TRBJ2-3	CASSLGQSTDTQYF
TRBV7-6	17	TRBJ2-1	CASSRNPGQGVNNEQFF
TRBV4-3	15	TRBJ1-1	CASSPIPAANTEAFF
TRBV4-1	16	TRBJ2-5	CASSQDKRAAQETQYF
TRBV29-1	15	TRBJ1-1	CSARLGQGVNTEAFF
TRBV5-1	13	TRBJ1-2	CASSLEGPYGYTF
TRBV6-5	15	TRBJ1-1	CASTPDRAMNTEAFF
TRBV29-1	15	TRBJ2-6	CSVEFGQSGANVLTF
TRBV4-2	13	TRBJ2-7	CASRGTGGYEQYF
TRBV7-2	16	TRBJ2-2	CASSWRASGWGGELFF
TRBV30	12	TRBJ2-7	CAWSDTVDEQYF
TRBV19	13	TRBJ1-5	CATWDSDNQPQHF
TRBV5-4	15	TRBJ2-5	CASTRLAGDQETQYF
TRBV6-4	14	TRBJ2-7	CASSEGDSSYEQYF
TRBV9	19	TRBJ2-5	CASSHPEGLAGGSGETQYF
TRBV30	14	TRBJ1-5	CAWSRTTGNQPQHF
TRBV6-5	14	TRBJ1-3	CASAPGVTGNTIYF
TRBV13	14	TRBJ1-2	CASSFTRARYGYTF
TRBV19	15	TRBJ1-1	CASSRTGMMNTEAFF
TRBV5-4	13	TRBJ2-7	CASSRGGSYEQYF
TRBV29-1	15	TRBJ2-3	CSVEAGLEAADTQYF
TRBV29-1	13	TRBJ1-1	CSVEGQGVGEAFF
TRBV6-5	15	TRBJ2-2	CATTLRTRFPGELFF
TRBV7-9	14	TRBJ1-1	CASSQQGTNTEAFF
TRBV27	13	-	CASSFWRDGEQYF
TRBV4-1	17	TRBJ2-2	CASSQDLDRVNTGELFF
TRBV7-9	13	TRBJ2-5	CAGGLANQETQYF
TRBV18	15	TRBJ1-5	CASSPGTGGNQPQHF
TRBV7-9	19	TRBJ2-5	CASSILTGTYQSGQETQYF
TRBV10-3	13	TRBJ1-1	CAISFSQDTEAFF
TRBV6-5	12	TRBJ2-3	CASSPTGVTQYF
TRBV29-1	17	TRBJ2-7	CSVEGQGPTLTSYEQYF
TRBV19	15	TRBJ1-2	CASSTQARARYGYTF
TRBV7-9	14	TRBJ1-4	CASSLASDEGKLFF
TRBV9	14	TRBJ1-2	CASSVTGQGTGYTF
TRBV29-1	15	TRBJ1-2	CSVEGWPGGDYGYTF
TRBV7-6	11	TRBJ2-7	CASSYDSEQYF
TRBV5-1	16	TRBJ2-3	CASTLTSGASTDTQYF
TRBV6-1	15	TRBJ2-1	CASRLGREFYNEQFF
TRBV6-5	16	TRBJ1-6	CASSYGGGTGLAPLHF